The 3 T cell receptor beta chains given below trace back to one sample, sequenced in a study of T cell responses to AZD1222 COVID-19 vaccine. Assay used: immunoSEQ multiplex PCR; TCRdb lists only in-frame clones, some missing. Of 100,000 or so clones listed, 87% are singletons. The starting material was peripheral blood, obtained on day 0 of MenACWY control vaccination. These receptors all come from an adult in good health.

The V call is TRBV2, the J call TRBJ2-3; D uncertain. CDR3 length: 11 amino acids. Germline CDR1 and CDR2: SNHLY and FYNNEI. The ends were cut back, 9 bases at V and 2 bases at J, with 6 bases in the middle. CDR3 bases: TGTGCCAGTGGGGTCACAGATACGCAGTATTTT. Translating gives CASGVTDTQYF.

The V call is TRBV28, the J call TRBJ1-1; D remains ambiguous. The germline V gene has CDR1 MDHEN and CDR2 SYDVKM. V was shortened by 6 bases and J by 4 bases, with 12 bases between the two germline ends. The CDR3 loop spans 13 amino acids. CDR3 protein: CASSFVLSTEAFF. The CDR3 DNA sequence: TGTGCCAGCAGCTTCGTTCTATCCACTGAAGCTTTCTTT.

The V and J genes are TRBV7-7 and TRBJ2-2; 7 positions match TRBD1. The germline CDR1 and CDR2 sequences are SSHAT and FNYEAQ (reference sequence). The V and J ends lost 3 bases and 4 bases, in that order; junction bases with no gene match: 2. This CDR3 spans 14 amino acids. The CDR3 here is CASSFSGGTGELFF. The DNA for the CDR3 is TGTGCCAGCAGCTTTTCAGGGGGCACCGGGGAGCTGTTTTTT.